Each of the 17 T cell receptor beta chains below was sequenced from the same sample in a study of blood T cell repertoires in COVID-19. Using immunoSEQ multiplex PCR, the repertoire was profiled, and TCRdb retains in-frame clones only, with some absent. The sample lists 200,000 or so clones, about 90% occurring once. Source material: peripheral blood. The receptors stem from a middle-aged man with active or convalescent COVID-19.

This clone was observed once. The chain is built from TRBV28 and TRBJ2-5, with a weak D call TRBD1 (6 bases). The CDR3 consists of 17 residues. Trimming cost V 2 bases and J 5 bases, with 21 bases left between them. Germline V gives CDR1 MDHEN, CDR2 SYDVKM. The chain's CDR3 is CASSLLVEDRTFETQYF. The DNA of the CDR3 is TGTGCCAGCAGTTTACTTGTTGAGGACAGAACATTTGAGACCCAGTACTTC.

The chain has TRBV18 and TRBJ1-3; TRBD1 aligns across 7 bases. The CDR3 is made up of 20 amino acids. V lost 3 bases and J lost 1; bases outside the gene matches: 18. The germline V gene has CDR1 KGHSH and CDR2 LQKENI. CDR3 amino acids: CASSPLSERQGTSSGNTIYF. The CDR3 nucleotides are TGTGCCAGCTCACCCCTGTCGGAAAGACAGGGAACATCGTCTGGAAACACCATATATTTT.

On this clone itself: In the same sample, other DNA sequences code for this CDR3. The CDR3 DNA follows: TGTGCCAGCAGTTTAGGCGCGGGCTATGGCTACACCTTC. Amino acids: CASSLGAGYGYTF. This chain uses TRBV12-3 or TRBV12-4 with TRBJ1-2, with no clear D. Trimming shortened V by 1 base and J by 4 bases, and 7 bases separated the two germline ends. The CDR3 length is 13 residues.

The V gene is TRBV4-2, the J gene TRBJ1-5; D unresolved. Germline V lookup: CDR1 LGHNA, CDR2 YNFKEQ. Trimming removed 2 bases from V and 2 bases from J, with 4 bases in between. This CDR3 spans 13 amino acids. CDR3 sequence reads: CASSQRGNQPQHF. CDR3 nucleotides: TGTGCCAGCAGCCAACGAGGCAATCAGCCCCAGCATTTT.

The chain is built from TRBV30 and TRBJ2-7; 7 bases align to TRBD2. Per the germline V gene, CDR1 is GTSNPN and CDR2 is SVGIG (reference sequence). The CDR3 totals 16 residues. The V gene end was trimmed by 1 base and the J gene end by 2 bases; junction bases not matched to a gene: 11. The CDR3 is CAWSEKGAGKTYEQYF. DNA of the CDR3: TGTGCCTGGAGTGAAAAGGGAGCGGGAAAGACCTACGAGCAGTACTTC.

The chain has TRBV2 and TRBJ1-6; 7 positions agree with TRBD1. The germline V gene encodes CDR1 SNHLY and CDR2 FYNNEI. This CDR3 region has 13 residues. With V trimmed by 3 bases and J by 8 bases, 1 base remained unmatched. The DNA for the CDR3 is TGTGCCAGCAGTGACAGGGGGGATTCACCCCTCCACTTT. It specifies CASSDRGDSPLHF.

J is TRBJ2-1 and V is TRBV11-1, with 12 bases identical to TRBD2. Germline V gene sequence: CDR1 SGHAT, CDR2 FQDESV (reference sequence). Trimming at V came to 5 bases and at J to 12 bases, leaving 5 bases not matched to a gene. The CDR3 runs to 13 residues. The CDR3 reads CASSMTSGGPQFF. CDR3 DNA sequence: TGTGCCAGCAGCATGACTAGCGGGGGACCGCAGTTCTTC.

The chain is built from TRBV5-1 and TRBJ1-1; 11 nucleotides match TRBD1. Unmatched junction bases numbered 2, after V lost 3 bases and J lost 4 bases. In germline, CDR1 is SGHRS, CDR2 YFSETQ. The CDR3 contains 14 residues. The CDR3 DNA is TGCGCCAGCAGCTCCGGGACAGGGGGCACTGAAGCTTTCTTT. Protein sequence: CASSSGTGGTEAFF. The whole variable domain, remainder taken from reference TRBV5-1 and TRBJ1-1, is KAGVTQTPRYLIKTRGQQVTLSCSPISGHRSVSWYQQTPGQGLQFLFEYFSETQRNKGNFPGRFSGRQFSNSRSEMNVSTLELGDSALYLCASSSGTGGTEAFFGQGTRLTVV.

J is TRBJ2-3 and V is TRBV10-1; D is ambiguous. From germline, CDR1 is WNHNN and CDR2 SYGVQD (reference sequence). This CDR3 region has 15 residues. V lost 2 bases to trimming and J lost 0 bases, with 9 bases between them. The CDR3 reads CASSEGRFSTDTQYF. DNA for the CDR3: TGCGCCAGCAGTGAGGGCAGGTTCAGCACAGATACGCAGTATTTT.

V gene TRBV5-5 combines with J gene TRBJ1-5; D is possibly TRBD1 (6 bases). Trimming stripped 3 bases from V and 3 bases from J, with 10 bases between. The CDR3 sequence is 14 residues long. Germline values: CDR1 SGHKS, CDR2 YYEKEE (reference sequence). The CDR3 region has the DNA TGTGCCAGCAGCTCCCAGGGGACCAATCAGCCCCAGCATTTT. Its translation: CASSSQGTNQPQHF.

This rearrangement joins TRBV7-9 to TRBJ2-7; TRBD1 is a possible D gene (5 bases). The CDR3 is 15 residues long. Trimming pared 5 bases from V and 8 bases from J, leaving 22 bases between. The germline gives CDR1 SEHNR, CDR2 FQNEAQ (reference sequence). The CDR3 loop reads CASSPGGAMELKQYF. The DNA of the CDR3 is TGTGCCAGCAGCCCGGGTGGGGCGATGGAGCTTAAGCAGTACTTC.

On this clone: A junction boundary mismatches the germline segment, possibly from a read error. This chain connects TRBV28 to TRBJ1-2; D possibly corresponds to TRBD1 (5 bases). The CDR3 sequence is 13 residues long. In germline, CDR1 is MDHEN, CDR2 SYDVKM. DNA of the CDR3: TGTGCCAGCAGCTTATTTCAGGGAAAAGGCTACACCTTC. Its translation: CASSLFQGKGYTF.

The CDR3 DNA reads TGTGCCAGCACCCCGGGACAGGTCACAGATACGCAGTATTTT. Translating gives CASTPGQVTDTQYF. The chain couples TRBV2 to TRBJ2-3; 8 nucleotides agree with TRBD1. The length of the CDR3 is 14 residues. The germline gives CDR1 SNHLY, CDR2 FYNNEI. The trim removed 7 bases at V and 2 bases at J, leaving 5 bases unmatched. Full variable domain (remainder filled in from reference TRBV2 and TRBJ2-3): EPEVTQTPSHQVTQMGQEVILRCVPISNHLYFYWYRQILGQKVEFLVSFYNNEISEKSEIFDDQFSVERPDGSNFTLKIRSTKLEDSAMYFCASTPGQVTDTQYFGPGTRLTVL.

The chain employs TRBV7-2 and TRBJ2-3; 9 nucleotides line up with TRBD2. The CDR3 has 18 amino acids. V dropped 2 bases and J dropped 2; count of bases not matched to a gene: 11. Germline loops: CDR1 SGHTA, CDR2 FQGNSA. CDR3 sequence: CASSLLLAGPAYTDTQYF. Here the CDR3 DNA reads TGTGCCAGCAGCTTACTCCTAGCGGGGCCTGCTTACACAGATACGCAGTATTTT.

This clone has a single count. Other DNA sequences within the sample encode an identical CDR3. The chain employs TRBV5-1 and TRBJ1-1, with a possible D match to TRBD1 (5 bases). Germline V lookup: CDR1 SGHRS, CDR2 YFSETQ. Between the trimmed V and J ends, which lost 0 bases and 7 bases, there was a span of 7 bases. CDR3 length: 12 amino acids. In DNA, the CDR3 is TGCGCCAGCAGCTTGGGGCAGGGTGAAGCTTTCTTT. This sequence encodes CASSLGQGEAFF. Complete variable domain (other parts from reference TRBV5-1 and TRBJ1-1): KAGVTQTPRYLIKTRGQQVTLSCSPISGHRSVSWYQQTPGQGLQFLFEYFSETQRNKGNFPGRFSGRQFSNSRSEMNVSTLELGDSALYLCASSLGQGEAFFGQGTRLTVV.

The chain is built from TRBV6-6 and TRBJ1-5; possibly TRBD1 for D (6 bases). With 6 bases removed from V and 5 bases from J, the gap between germline ends came to 14 bases. The CDR3 consists of 14 residues. CDR1 is MNHNY and CDR2 is SVGAGI in the germline V gene (reference sequence). The CDR3 sequence is CASRVQGGHQPQHF. In DNA form, the CDR3 reads TGTGCCAGCAGAGTACAGGGTGGTCATCAGCCCCAGCATTTT.

The rearrangement links TRBV5-4 to TRBJ1-1; tentative D call: TRBD1 (5 bases). Looked up from germline, CDR1 is SGHNT and CDR2 is YYREEE (reference sequence). The CDR3 runs to 16 residues. V was cut by 0 bases and J by 5 bases, with 17 bases left in between. The CDR3 DNA reads as TGTGCCAGCAGCTTGGCCATGTTGGGGCGGGGGACTGAAGCTTTCTTT. It specifies CASSLAMLGRGTEAFF.